Listed below are T cell receptor beta chains from one sample, sequenced in a study of a mutant IDH1 vaccine in newly diagnosed glioma. Only in-frame clones appear in the TCRdb table, and some are missing; sequencing was by immunoSEQ multiplex PCR. The sample includes 85,000 to 100,000 clones, over 75% of them seen just once. Sequenced here: PBMCs, sampled from a glioma patient treated with radiotherapy, temozolomide or both. All receptors derive from a middle-aged man with glioma. CDR3s include the opening cysteine and the closing phenylalanine or tryptophan. A D gene is named only where the DNA matches it firmly. Clone size is shown for a subset of rows, as once, few, many or a class of expanded clone.

TRBJ1-2	-	-	TRBV7-9	CASSLGQLDGYTF	TGTGCCAGCAGCTTAGGCCAGTTGGATGGCTACACCTTC
TRBJ2-7	TRBD1	-	TRBV7-8	CASSLPGRGKSKREMNEQYF	TGTGCCAGCAGCCTTCCCGGCAGGGGGAAAAGTAAGAGGGAGATGAACGAGCAGTACTTC
TRBJ2-7	-	-	TRBV28	CATLGVYEQYF	TGTGCCACCTTGGGGGTCTACGAGCAGTACTTC
TRBJ2-3	-	-	TRBV4-3	CASSQMIQGETQYF	TGCGCCAGCAGCCAAATGATACAGGGAGAGACGCAGTATTTT
TRBJ2-7	TRBD2	-	TRBV6-5	CASQSGNPYEQYF	TGTGCCAGCCAAAGCGGGAACCCCTACGAGCAGTACTTC
TRBJ2-3	TRBD2	once	TRBV11-3	CASSSRTSSTRDTQYF	TGTGCCAGCAGCTCCCGGACTAGTTCGACTCGAGATACGCAGTATTTT
TRBJ2-2	TRBD1	-	TRBV9	CASSGAGTDTGELFF	TGTGCCAGCAGCGGCGCCGGGACAGACACCGGGGAGCTGTTTTTT
TRBJ2-7	-	-	TRBV27	CASSTGGRGQREQYF	TGTGCCAGCAGTACGGGGGGCAGGGGGCAAAGGGAGCAGTACTTC
TRBJ2-5	TRBD2	-	TRBV4-3	CASSQDRLAGRETQYF	TGCGCCAGCAGCCAAGACCGACTAGCGGGAAGAGAGACCCAGTACTTC
TRBJ2-2	TRBD1	-	TRBV5-6	CASQQGAPGTGELFF	TGTGCCAGCCAACAGGGGGCGCCGGGCACCGGGGAGCTGTTTTTT
TRBJ2-2	-	few	TRBV9	CASSPSRAGNTGELFF	TGTGCCAGCAGTCCAAGCAGGGCAGGGAACACCGGGGAGCTGTTTTTT
TRBJ2-4	-	-	TRBV7-9	CASSLAGRTAKNIQYF	TGTGCCAGCAGCTTAGCCGGACGGACAGCCAAAAACATTCAGTACTTC
TRBJ2-3	-	-	TRBV4-3	CASSQRGGSADTQYF	TGCGCCAGCAGCCAAAGGGGGGGGAGTGCAGATACGCAGTATTTT
TRBJ2-7	TRBD1	-	TRBV7-8	CASSLRTGGPYEQYF	TGTGCCAGCAGCTTAAGGACAGGGGGACCCTACGAGCAGTACTTC
TRBJ2-6	-	-	TRBV9	CASSVGALSGANVLTF	TGTGCCAGCAGCGTAGGGGCTCTTTCCGGGGCCAACGTCCTGACTTTC
TRBJ2-6	-	-	TRBV30	CAITGTGANVLTF	TGTGCCATAACAGGGACTGGGGCCAACGTCCTGACTTTC
TRBJ2-1	-	-	TRBV19	CASSIAAAYNEQFF	TGTGCCAGTAGTATAGCGGCAGCTTACAATGAGCAGTTCTTC
TRBJ1-2	TRBD1	-	TRBV4-3	CASSQYDRGPGYTF	TGCGCCAGCAGCCAATACGACAGGGGCCCTGGCTACACCTTC
TRBJ2-5	TRBD1	-	TRBV30	CALDRGGETQYF	TGTGCCTTGGACAGGGGGGGAGAGACCCAGTACTTC
TRBJ1-2	-	few	TRBV30	CAWSVPASYGYTF	TGTGCCTGGAGTGTACCGGCCAGCTATGGCTACACCTTC
TRBJ2-3	TRBD2	-	TRBV2	CASSGGLAGNTDTQYF	TGTGCCAGCAGTGGCGGACTAGCGGGAAACACAGATACGCAGTATTTT
TRBJ2-1	TRBD2	once	TRBV4-3	CASSHGTSGINEQFF	TGCGCCAGCAGCCACGGGACTAGCGGGATCAATGAGCAGTTCTTC
TRBJ1-2	-	-	TRBV7-2	CASSLDGYGYTF	TGTGCCAGCAGCTTAGATGGATATGGCTACACCTTC
TRBJ2-3	TRBD2	-	TRBV5-4	CASSAVGLAGGDTQYF	TGTGCCAGCAGCGCCGTCGGGCTAGCGGGAGGAGATACGCAGTATTTT
TRBJ1-5	-	-	TRBV7-2	CASSLTGNIGPQHF	TGTGCCAGCAGCTTAACAGGGAACATAGGGCCCCAGCATTTT
TRBJ1-5	-	-	TRBV28	CASSLRTQHF	TGTGCCAGCAGTTTACGGACCCAGCATTTT
TRBJ2-3	-	-	TRBV5-1	CASSLDDTQYF	TGCGCCAGCAGCTTGGACGATACGCAGTATTTT
TRBJ2-2	TRBD1	-	TRBV19	CASSTLTGATGTGELFF	TGTGCCAGTAGTACCCTGACAGGGGCTACGGGCACCGGGGAGCTGTTTTTT
TRBJ2-3	TRBD2	-	TRBV19	CASSRLAVTDTQYF	TGTGCCAGTAGTAGACTAGCGGTAACAGATACGCAGTATTTT
TRBJ2-7	TRBD1	-	TRBV10-1	CASSAGQGVSYEQYF	TGCGCCAGCAGTGCGGGACAGGGGGTTTCCTACGAGCAGTACTTC
TRBJ2-6	-	-	TRBV9	CASFVLYKQSRANVLTF	TGTGCCAGCTTTGTATTGTACAAACAAAGTCGGGCCAACGTCCTGACTTTC
TRBJ2-7	TRBD2	-	TRBV5-1	CASSHGTSGRRYEQYF	TGCGCCAGCAGCCACGGGACTAGCGGGAGGAGGTACGAGCAGTACTTC
TRBJ2-3	-	-	TRBV9	CASSPLGASTDTQYF	TGTGCCAGCAGCCCGCTGGGCGCTAGCACAGATACGCAGTATTTT
TRBJ2-7	TRBD1	-	TRBV18	CASSRTGIHEQYF	TGTGCCAGCTCACGGACAGGGATCCACGAGCAGTACTTC
TRBJ2-5	-	-	TRBV19	CASSINRIKQETQYF	TGTGCCAGTAGTATCAACCGGATTAAACAAGAGACCCAGTACTTC
TRBJ1-6	-	-	TRBV12-5	CASGLRGSYNSPLHF	TGTGCTAGTGGTTTGAGGGGTTCGTATAATTCACCCCTCCACTTT
TRBJ2-3	TRBD2	-	TRBV27	CASSHTSGGTDTQYF	TGTGCCAGCAGTCATACTAGCGGGGGCACAGATACGCAGTATTTT
TRBJ2-3	TRBD1	-	TRBV7-2	CASSLRDRADTQYF	TGTGCCAGCAGCCTCCGGGACAGGGCAGATACGCAGTATTTT
TRBJ1-1	-	few	TRBV19	CASSIFLSSAEAFF	TGTGCCAGTAGTATTTTTCTGTCGTCCGCTGAAGCTTTCTTT
TRBJ2-3	-	-	TRBV11-2	CASSFQGDADTQYF	TGTGCCAGCAGCTTTCAAGGGGACGCAGATACGCAGTATTTT
TRBJ1-4	TRBD1	few	TRBV19	CASSWDRGDEKLFF	TGTGCCAGTAGCTGGGACAGGGGGGACGAAAAACTGTTTTTT
TRBJ1-5	-	-	TRBV2	CASGRDANQPQHF	TGTGCCAGCGGCCGGGACGCTAATCAGCCCCAGCATTTT
TRBJ1-3	-	-	TRBV7-8	CASSPGGNTIYF	TGTGCCAGCAGCCCGGGGGGAAACACCATATATTTT
TRBJ1-6	-	-	TRBV5-1	CASSAGNSPLHF	TGCGCCAGCAGCGCGGGGAATTCACCCCTCCACTTT
TRBJ2-7	TRBD1	-	TRBV6-1	CASRMRGLSYEQYF	TGTGCCAGCAGAATGAGGGGGCTCTCCTACGAGCAGTACTTC
TRBJ2-7	-	-	TRBV7-2	CASSPPTYEQYF	TGTGCCAGCAGCCCCCCCACCTACGAGCAGTACTTC
TRBJ1-5	-	-	TRBV19	CASRGQGSNQPQHF	TGTGCCAGTAGGGGTCAGGGAAGCAATCAGCCCCAGCATTTT
TRBJ2-7	-	-	TRBV2	CASEGEGGRLGEQYF	TGTGCCAGCGAAGGAGAGGGGGGGAGGCTGGGCGAGCAGTACTTC
TRBJ2-7	-	-	TRBV7-2	CASSREPYEQYF	TGTGCCAGCAGCCGCGAACCCTACGAGCAGTACTTC
TRBJ2-5	-	-	TRBV5-1	CASSLEETQYF	TGCGCCAGCAGCTTGGAAGAGACCCAGTACTTC
TRBJ2-1	TRBD2	-	TRBV9	CASSGAGGDLDEQFF	TGTGCCAGCAGCGGCGCGGGGGGTGATTTGGATGAGCAGTTCTTC
TRBJ2-2	TRBD2	-	TRBV7-3	CASSLIPAGGNTGELFF	TGTGCCAGCAGCTTAATTCCCGCGGGAGGGAACACCGGGGAGCTGTTTTTT
TRBJ2-2	TRBD1	once	TRBV30	CASRQGASTGELFF	TGTGCCTCGCGACAGGGGGCAAGCACCGGGGAGCTGTTTTTT
TRBJ2-2	-	few	TRBV6-6	CASSRQGELFF	TGTGCCAGCAGTCGACAAGGGGAGCTGTTTTTT
TRBJ2-5	-	-	TRBV5-6	CASSLAEETQYF	TGTGCCAGCAGCTTGGCTGAAGAGACCCAGTACTTC